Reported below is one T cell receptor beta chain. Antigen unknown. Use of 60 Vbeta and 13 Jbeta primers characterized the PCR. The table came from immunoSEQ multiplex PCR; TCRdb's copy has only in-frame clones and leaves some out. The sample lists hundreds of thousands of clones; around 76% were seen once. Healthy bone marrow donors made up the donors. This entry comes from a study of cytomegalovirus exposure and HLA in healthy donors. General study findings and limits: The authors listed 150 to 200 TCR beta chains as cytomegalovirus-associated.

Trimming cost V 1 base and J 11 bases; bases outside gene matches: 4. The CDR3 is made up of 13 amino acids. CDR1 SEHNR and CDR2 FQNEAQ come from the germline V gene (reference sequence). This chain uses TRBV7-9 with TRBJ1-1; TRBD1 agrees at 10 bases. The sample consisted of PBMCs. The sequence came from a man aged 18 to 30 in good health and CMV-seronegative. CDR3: CASSLGQGAQAFF. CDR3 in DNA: TGTGCCAGCAGCTTAGGACAGGGGGCGCAGGCTTTCTTT. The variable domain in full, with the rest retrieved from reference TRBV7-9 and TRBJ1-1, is DTGVSQNPRHKITKRGQNVTFRCDPISEHNRLYWYRQTLGQGPEFLTYFQNEAQLEKSRLLSDRFSAERPKGSFSTLEIQRTEQGDSAMYLCASSLGQGAQAFFGQGTRLTVV.